The text below deals with one T cell receptor beta chain. The source of the sample is a study of T cell responses to AZD1222 COVID-19 vaccine. Study information: The study pooled second doses at about 4 or about 12 weeks.

Assay used: immunoSEQ multiplex PCR; TCRdb lists only in-frame clones, some missing. The sample records 150,000 to 200,000 clones, roughly 93% being singletons. Germline V gives CDR1 MNHEY, CDR2 SMNVEV (reference sequence). There are 14 residues in the CDR3. V was shortened by 4 bases and J by 4 bases, with 13 bases between the two germline ends. The specimen was peripheral blood, collected on day 0 of AZD1222 vaccination. This receptor was obtained from an adult in good health. The chain joins TRBV27 to TRBJ1-2; D perhaps matches TRBD1 (5 bases). In nucleotides, the CDR3 is TGTGCCAGCAGTTCGGCAGGGTTGAGCTATGGCTACACCTTC. It yields the protein CASSSAGLSYGYTF.